Listed below are T cell receptor beta chains from one sample, sequenced in a study of CD8+CD57+ T cells in acquired aplastic anemia. Each CDR3 protein is one row after TCRdb ran MiXCR on the reads. In the table there are roughly 200,000 distinct CDR3 sequences, around 60% of which are singletons. The source material was sorted CD4+, CD8+, or CD8+CD57+ T cells (not recorded which) from PBMCs. The receptors come from a human donor in good health. The CDR3 runs from the conserved cysteine through the conserved F or W. A D gene is named only where the DNA matches it firmly. The size of a clone is reported for some rows only, either as once, few or many, or as a class for expanded clones.

V gene	CDR3 length	clone size	D gene	J gene	CDR3 DNA	CDR3 protein
TRBV29-1	14	.	.	TRBJ2-7	TGCAGCGTAGGAGGGTACGCAGGGTCTAACGAGCAGTACTTC	CSVGGYAGSNEQYF
TRBV28	14	many	.	TRBJ1-1	TGTGCCAGCAGTTTACTACAGGGTAGCACTGAAGCTTTCTTT	CASSLLQGSTEAFF
TRBV7-9	13	once	.	TRBJ1-4	TGTGCCAGCTTAGGATCCTTCGGAGAAAAACTGTTTTTT	CASLGSFGEKLFF
TRBV7-9	13	.	.	TRBJ2-7	TGTGCCGGAGGAACAGGGGGGGGAAACGAGCAGTACTTC	CAGGTGGGNEQYF
TRBV7-8	14	.	.	TRBJ2-2	TGTGCCAGCAGTCAAGGGGGGTACGGCGGGGAGCTGTTTTTT	CASSQGGYGGELFF
TRBV20-1	16	.	TRBD2	TRBJ2-1	TGCAGTGCTTACACTAGCGGGGCCAGCTCCTACAATGAGCAGTTCTTC	CSAYTSGASSYNEQFF
TRBV20-1	14	.	.	TRBJ2-7	TGCAGTGCTAGAGATGGTCCGGCAGCCTACGAGCAGTACTTC	CSARDGPAAYEQYF
TRBV19	15	.	TRBD2	TRBJ2-7	TGTGCCAGTAGTATCTGGCGGGAGGGGGCCTACGAGCAGTACTTC	CASSIWREGAYEQYF
TRBV12-3/TRBV12-4	15	many	TRBD1	TRBJ2-1	TGTGCCAGCAGACCCATGGGACAGACTTACAATGAGCAGTTCTTC	CASRPMGQTYNEQFF
TRBV2	15	few	TRBD1	TRBJ1-5	TGTGCCAGCAATATACAGGGGACAATCAATCAGCCCCAGCATTTT	CASNIQGTINQPQHF
TRBV5-1	14	once	.	TRBJ2-2	TGCGCCAGCAGCTTGTCCGGGAGCACCGGGGAGCTGTTTTTT	CASSLSGSTGELFF
TRBV25-1	17	.	TRBD2	TRBJ2-3	TGTGCCAGCAGTGAGCTGGGACTAGCGGGATTGATAGATACGCAGTATTTT	CASSELGLAGLIDTQYF
TRBV10-3	12	.	TRBD1	TRBJ1-1	TGTGCCATCGGGACAGGACTATTGGAAGCTTTCTTT	CAIGTGLLEAFF
TRBV14	15	.	.	TRBJ2-3	TGTGCCAGCAGCCAAGATGACTACTTCACAGATACGCAGTATTTT	CASSQDDYFTDTQYF
TRBV25-1	16	.	TRBD2	TRBJ2-7	TGTGCCAGCAGTGCACGACTAGCGGGAGAGGTCTACGAGCAGTACTTC	CASSARLAGEVYEQYF
TRBV29-1	14	.	.	TRBJ2-1	TGCAGCGTTGATGCCGGGGATACGGACAATGAGCAGTTCTTC	CSVDAGDTDNEQFF
TRBV7-3	13	.	TRBD1	TRBJ1-2	TGTGCCAGCAGCCCCGACAGGGGGCTCGGCTACACCTTC	CASSPDRGLGYTF
TRBV2	11	many	.	TRBJ2-7	TGTGCCAGCCTACTAGGGTGGGAGCAGTACTTC	CASLLGWEQYF
TRBV12-5	13	.	.	TRBJ2-1	TGTGCCAGCAGTGAGGCCGGGATCTATGAGCAGTTCTTC	CASSEAGIYEQFF
TRBV19	14	.	.	TRBJ1-5	TGTGCCAGTAGTAAGGAGTATAGCAATCAGCCCCAGCATTTT	CASSKEYSNQPQHF
TRBV6-6	15	.	.	TRBJ2-7	TGTGCCAGCAGCCTATTAGGCAGGGGGGACTACGAGCAGTACTTC	CASSLLGRGDYEQYF
TRBV12-3/TRBV12-4	11	.	TRBD1	TRBJ1-2	TGTGCCAGCAGTCCGACAGGGGGCTACACCTTC	CASSPTGGYTF
TRBV11-3	13	.	.	TRBJ1-1	TGTGCCAGCAGCGTCCGGGAGGACACTGAAGCTTTCTTT	CASSVREDTEAFF
TRBV4-3	19	.	TRBD2	TRBJ2-3	TGCGCCAGCAACCAAGATCTATCGACTAGCGGGGCTAGCACAGATACGCAGTATTTT	CASNQDLSTSGASTDTQYF
TRBV7-3	15	.	TRBD2	TRBJ2-1	TGTGCCAGCAGCTTCGGGGGGGCGTCCTACAATGAGCAGTTCTTC	CASSFGGASYNEQFF
TRBV6-9	16	few	.	TRBJ1-3	TGTGCCAGCAGTGAAAGAGGGGACCTCTCTGGAAACACCATATATTTT	CASSERGDLSGNTIYF
TRBV7-2	13	.	.	TRBJ2-1	TGTGCCAGCAGCTTGGGACCCGGGGATGAGCAGTTCTTC	CASSLGPGDEQFF
TRBV15	14	.	TRBD2	TRBJ2-7	TGTGCCACCAGCAGGGTTCGGGGGGGGAGCGAGCAGTACTTC	CATSRVRGGSEQYF
TRBV19	12	.	.	TRBJ2-7	TGTGCCAGTAGTCTGAGGGGCGACGAGCAGTACTTC	CASSLRGDEQYF
TRBV19	18	many	TRBD2	TRBJ2-3	TGTGCCAGTAGCCCAGGGACTAGCGGGGGAGCTAGCACAGATACGCAGTATTTT	CASSPGTSGGASTDTQYF
TRBV18	16	.	.	TRBJ2-7	TGTGCCAGCTCACCCCTCGGTTTAGCGGACTCCTACGAGCAGTACTTC	CASSPLGLADSYEQYF
TRBV5-6	14	.	TRBD1	TRBJ2-7	TGTGCCAGCAGCTTGGAGACAGGGCGCGGGGAGCAGTACTTC	CASSLETGRGEQYF
TRBV20-1	14	many	.	TRBJ1-1	TGCAGTGCTAGAGTGGAAAGGGCGAACACTGAAGCTTTCTTT	CSARVERANTEAFF
TRBV27	16	few	.	TRBJ2-1	TGTGCCAGCAGTTTGACGGGCTGGGGCTCCTACAATGAGCAGTTCTTC	CASSLTGWGSYNEQFF
TRBV5-6	15	many	.	TRBJ2-5	TGTGCCAGCAGCGAAAATGGGGCTATTGGAGAGACCCAGTACTTC	CASSENGAIGETQYF
TRBV10-3	15	.	.	TRBJ2-7	TGTGCCATCAGTGAGTCGTCTGCTGGAACTCGGGAGCAGTACTTC	CAISESSAGTREQYF
TRBV6-5	12	many	.	TRBJ2-1	TGTGCCAGCAGCCATAACCTAGTTGAGCAGTTCTTC	CASSHNLVEQFF
TRBV19	14	.	TRBD1	TRBJ2-5	TGTGCCAGTAGTATTCGACAGGGGAGGGAGACCCAGTACTTC	CASSIRQGRETQYF
TRBV20-1	12	.	.	TRBJ1-4	TGCAGTGCTAGAGTGCCGGGCGAAAAACTGTTTTTT	CSARVPGEKLFF
TRBV6-4	14	many	TRBD2	TRBJ2-3	TGTGCCAGCAGTGGCGGGGGGGCCACAGATACGCAGTATTTT	CASSGGGATDTQYF
TRBV7-9	15	.	TRBD2	TRBJ2-3	TGTGCCAGCAGCTTTAGCGGGAGCGGGTCAGATACGCAGTATTTT	CASSFSGSGSDTQYF
TRBV15	19	many	TRBD2	TRBJ2-3	TGTGCCACCAGCAGAGCCCGCGGGAGGGCCAAGTACACCACAGATACGCAGTATTTT	CATSRARGRAKYTTDTQYF
TRBV15	14	.	.	TRBJ2-5	TGTGCCACCAGCAGAGTAGGTCGCCAAGAGACCCAGTACTTC	CATSRVGRQETQYF